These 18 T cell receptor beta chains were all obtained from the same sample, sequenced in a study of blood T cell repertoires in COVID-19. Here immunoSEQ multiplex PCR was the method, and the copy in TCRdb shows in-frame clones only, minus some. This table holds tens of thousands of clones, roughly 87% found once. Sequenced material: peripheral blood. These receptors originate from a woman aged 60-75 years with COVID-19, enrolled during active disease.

CDR3 nucleotide sequence: TGTGCCAGCAGTTACTCGAGGTCCAGGCCGTTGACAGCGCCGAATCAGCCCCAGCATTTT. As protein: CASSYSRSRPLTAPNQPQHF. The gene calls are TRBV6-2 or TRBV6-3 and TRBJ1-5, with D possibly matching TRBD1 (5 bases). V was pared by 0 bases and J by 4 bases, with 25 bases between. Germline CDR1 MNHEY, CDR2 SVGEGT. This CDR3 region has 20 residues.

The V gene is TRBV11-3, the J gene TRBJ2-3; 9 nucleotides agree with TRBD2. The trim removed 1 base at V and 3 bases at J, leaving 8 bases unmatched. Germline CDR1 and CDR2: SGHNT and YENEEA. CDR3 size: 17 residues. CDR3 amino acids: CASSLVRLAGWTDTQYF. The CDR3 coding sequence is TGTGCCAGCAGCTTAGTTCGTCTAGCGGGGTGGACAGATACGCAGTATTTT.

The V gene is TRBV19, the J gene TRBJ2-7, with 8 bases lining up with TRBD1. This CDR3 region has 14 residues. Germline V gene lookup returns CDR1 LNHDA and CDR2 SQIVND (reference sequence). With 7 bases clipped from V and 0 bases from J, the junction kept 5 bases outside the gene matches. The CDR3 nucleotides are TGTGCCAGTAAACGGGACAGGTACTCCTACGAGCAGTACTTC. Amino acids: CASKRDRYSYEQYF.

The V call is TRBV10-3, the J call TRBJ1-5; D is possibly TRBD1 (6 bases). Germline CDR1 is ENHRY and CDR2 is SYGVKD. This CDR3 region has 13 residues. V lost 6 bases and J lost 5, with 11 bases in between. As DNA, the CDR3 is TGTGCCATCAGCCCAGGGGTGCATCAGCCCCAGCATTTT. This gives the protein CAISPGVHQPQHF.

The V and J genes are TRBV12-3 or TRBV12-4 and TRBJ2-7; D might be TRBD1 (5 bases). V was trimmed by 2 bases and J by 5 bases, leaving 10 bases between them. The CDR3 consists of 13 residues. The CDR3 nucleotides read TGTGCCAGCAGTTTAAGGGGCTATGACGAGCAGTACTTC. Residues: CASSLRGYDEQYF.

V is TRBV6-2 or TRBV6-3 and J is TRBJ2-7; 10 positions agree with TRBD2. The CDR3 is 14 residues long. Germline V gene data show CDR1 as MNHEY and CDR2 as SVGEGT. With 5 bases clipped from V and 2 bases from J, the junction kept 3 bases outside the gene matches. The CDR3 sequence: CASSRTSGTYEQYF. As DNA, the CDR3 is TGTGCCAGCAGTCGGACTAGCGGAACCTACGAGCAGTACTTC.

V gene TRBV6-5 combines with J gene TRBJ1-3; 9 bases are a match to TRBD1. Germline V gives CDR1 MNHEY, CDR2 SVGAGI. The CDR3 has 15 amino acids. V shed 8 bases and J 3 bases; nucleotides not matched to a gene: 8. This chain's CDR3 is CASEPTGGSGNTIYF. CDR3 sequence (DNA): TGTGCCAGCGAACCGACAGGGGGAAGTGGAAACACCATATATTTT.

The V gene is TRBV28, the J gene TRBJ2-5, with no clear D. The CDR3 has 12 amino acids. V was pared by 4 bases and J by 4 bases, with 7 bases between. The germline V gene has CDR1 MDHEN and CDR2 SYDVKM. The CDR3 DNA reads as TGTGCCAGCAGTTCACTCGGAGAGACCCAGTACTTC. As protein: CASSSLGETQYF. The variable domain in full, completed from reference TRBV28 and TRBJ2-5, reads DVKVTQSSRYLVKRTGEKVFLECVQDMDHENMFWYRQDPGLGLRLIYFSYDVKMKEKGDIPEGYSVSREKKERFSLILESASTNQTSMYLCASSSLGETQYFGPGTRLLVL.

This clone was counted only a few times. CDR3 region: CASSVGGTAGNTIYF. CDR3 nucleotide sequence: TGTGCCAGCAGCGTAGGAGGGACAGCTGGAAACACCATATATTTT. The chain combines TRBV9 with TRBJ1-3, with TRBD1 matching over 7 bases. Germline assignment: CDR1 SGDLS and CDR2 YYNGEE. V was clipped by 0 bases and J by 2 bases; unmatched bases: 2. This CDR3 contains 15 residues.

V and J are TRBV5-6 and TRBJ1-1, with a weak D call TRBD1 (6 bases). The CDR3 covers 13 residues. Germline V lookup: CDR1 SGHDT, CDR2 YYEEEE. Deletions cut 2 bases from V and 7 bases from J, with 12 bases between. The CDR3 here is CASSFWDTGEAFF. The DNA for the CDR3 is TGTGCCAGCAGCTTCTGGGACACGGGTGAAGCTTTCTTT.

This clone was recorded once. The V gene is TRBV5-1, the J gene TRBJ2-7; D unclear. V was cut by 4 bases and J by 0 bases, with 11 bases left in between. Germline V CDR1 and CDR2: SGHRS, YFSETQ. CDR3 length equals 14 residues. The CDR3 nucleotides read TGCGCCAGCAGCCCCGGCTCAGGCTCCTACGAGCAGTACTTC. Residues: CASSPGSGSYEQYF. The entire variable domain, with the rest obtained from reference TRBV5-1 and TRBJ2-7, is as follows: KAGVTQTPRYLIKTRGQQVTLSCSPISGHRSVSWYQQTPGQGLQFLFEYFSETQRNKGNFPGRFSGRQFSNSRSEMNVSTLELGDSALYLCASSPGSGSYEQYFGPGTRLTVT.

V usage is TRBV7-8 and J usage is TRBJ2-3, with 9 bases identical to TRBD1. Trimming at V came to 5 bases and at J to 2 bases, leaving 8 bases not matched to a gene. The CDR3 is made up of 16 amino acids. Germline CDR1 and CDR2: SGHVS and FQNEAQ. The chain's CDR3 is CASSPRTGVFTDTQYF. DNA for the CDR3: TGTGCCAGCAGCCCGAGGACAGGGGTCTTCACAGATACGCAGTATTTT. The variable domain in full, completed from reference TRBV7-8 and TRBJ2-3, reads GAGVSQSPRYKVAKRGQDVALRCDPISGHVSLFWYQQALGQGPEFLTYFQNEAQLDKSGLPSDRFFAERPEGSVSTLKIQRTQQEDSAVYLCASSPRTGVFTDTQYFGPGTRLTVL.

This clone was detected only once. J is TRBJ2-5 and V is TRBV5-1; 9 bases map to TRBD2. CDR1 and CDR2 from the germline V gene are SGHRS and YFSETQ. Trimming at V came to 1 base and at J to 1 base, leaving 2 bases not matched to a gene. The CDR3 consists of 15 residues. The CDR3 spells CASSLIAGVQETQYF. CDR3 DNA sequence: TGCGCCAGCAGCTTGATAGCGGGGGTCCAAGAGACCCAGTACTTC.

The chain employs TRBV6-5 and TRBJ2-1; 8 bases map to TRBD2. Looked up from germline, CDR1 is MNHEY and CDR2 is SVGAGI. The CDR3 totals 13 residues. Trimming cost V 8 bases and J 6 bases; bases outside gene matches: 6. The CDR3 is CASGIAGFNEQFF. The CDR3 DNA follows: TGTGCCAGCGGTATAGCGGGATTCAATGAGCAGTTCTTC.

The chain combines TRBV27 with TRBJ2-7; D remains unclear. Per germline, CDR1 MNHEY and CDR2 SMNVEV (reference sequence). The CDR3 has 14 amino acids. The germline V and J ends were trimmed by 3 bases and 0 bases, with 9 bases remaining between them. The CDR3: CASSFGVGSYEQYF. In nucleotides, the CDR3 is TGTGCCAGCAGTTTTGGAGTTGGCTCCTACGAGCAGTACTTC.

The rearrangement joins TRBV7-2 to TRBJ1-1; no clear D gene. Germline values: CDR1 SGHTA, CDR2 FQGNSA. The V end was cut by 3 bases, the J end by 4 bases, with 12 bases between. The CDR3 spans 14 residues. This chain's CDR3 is CASSFSEISTEAFF. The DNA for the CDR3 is TGTGCCAGCAGCTTTAGCGAAATTTCCACTGAAGCTTTCTTT.

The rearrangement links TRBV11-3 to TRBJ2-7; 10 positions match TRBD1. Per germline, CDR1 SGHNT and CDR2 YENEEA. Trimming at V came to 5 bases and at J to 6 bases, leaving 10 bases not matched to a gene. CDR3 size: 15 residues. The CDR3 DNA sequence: TGTGCCAGCAGCCCCCCTACGGGACAGGGGTTCGAGCAGTACTTC. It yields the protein CASSPPTGQGFEQYF.

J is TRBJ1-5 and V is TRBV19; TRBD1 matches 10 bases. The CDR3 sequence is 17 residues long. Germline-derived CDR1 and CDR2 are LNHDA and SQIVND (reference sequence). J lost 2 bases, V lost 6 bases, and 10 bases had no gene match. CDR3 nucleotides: TGTGCCAGTAGCGACAGGGGGCTCAGGGCCGGCAATCAGCCCCAGCATTTT. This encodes CASSDRGLRAGNQPQHF. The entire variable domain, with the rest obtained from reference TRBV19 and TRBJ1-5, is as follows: DGGITQSPKYLFRKEGQNVTLSCEQNLNHDAMYWYRQDPGQGLRLIYYSQIVNDFQKGDIAEGYSVSREKKESFPLTVTSAQKNPTAFYLCASSDRGLRAGNQPQHFGDGTRLSIL.